This T cell receptor beta chain emerged from a study of blood T cells in healthy people across ages (dated by TCRdb to between 2014 and 2016). For the study in its entirety: In model experiments, template switching captured roughly one uniquely barcoded TCR beta cDNA molecule for every two T cells. The study measured age-related changes in TCR beta repertoire diversity using deep sequencing normalized with unique cDNA molecular identifiers. The donors were divided into four age groups: young (average around 17 years), middle-aged (about 40), aged (62) and long-lived (82). To avoid experimental bias, donors of different ages were distributed randomly across sequencing lanes. For two donors (one aged 18 to 30 and one aged 80 or older), the study analyzed two additional independent replicas of 1 million unique cDNA reads from the same blood draw.

Points the paper makes about the study in general: As age increased, observed TCR beta diversity per million T cells dropped in a roughly linear way, and a significant reduction was already evident by age about 40. The long-lived group showed more naive CD4+ T cells, fewer expanded clones and increased TCR diversity than the aged group, suggesting age selection. Donor CMV infection status was unknown, potentially confounding age-related changes in expanded clonotypes. Estimates of total diversity based on one million sequenced T cells were considered lower bounds and underestimates. Since profiling was done on bulk unsorted PBMCs, naive and antigen-experienced compartments could not be conclusively compared. A strong correlation was found between observed TCR beta diversity and the percentage of naive T cells measured by flow cytometry.

The approximately 40 donors, aged about 6 to 90 years, were systemically healthy Caucasian individuals from Russia. Approximately 10 milliliters of peripheral blood were collected from each donor into EDTA-treated Vacutainer tubes. Ficoll-Paque density-gradient centrifugation was used to isolate PBMCs, with at least 6 million obtained per sample. Total RNA was extracted from PBMCs with Trizol reagent, with at least 5.5 micrograms obtained per sample. Naive CD45RAhigh/CD27high T cell percentages were measured by flow cytometry on a PBMC aliquot from every donor. Inclusive of the bounding cysteine and phenylalanine, the CDR3 is 13 residues long. Solely the CDR3 DNA is kept, with 39 bases framed from the first base. Relative to germline, V is missing 5 bases and J is missing 7 bases, with 8 bases of the junction outside any gene match. CDR1 and CDR2 are read off the germline V gene as MNHNS and SASEGT.

To note about this clonotype: Its antigen has not been determined. Within one base of it there is no much larger clone, and no base qualities were kept.

The library was made by 5' RACE. Sequencing was performed on an Illumina HiSeq 2500. A second PCR of roughly 6 to 11 cycles was run with a J-beta primer mix and a sample-barcoded 5' primer. A template-switch 5' adaptor carrying 12 random nucleotides introduced a unique molecular identifier onto each TCR beta cDNA molecule. Each sample yielded at least 2.5 million CDR3-containing paired-end reads. All of the RNA was converted into first-strand cDNA using the Mint cDNA synthesis kit, with a TRBC-specific oligonucleotide serving as the primer. All cDNA was treated with uracil-DNA glycosylase and then went through a first 18-cycle PCR with the universal primers M1SS and BC2_uni_R. The authors processed their data as follows. Each sample was normalized by randomly selecting 1 million high-quality reads, each carrying a distinct molecular identifier. Reads sharing molecular identifiers were discarded rather than binned into consensus sequences. MiTCR, run with a Q25 quality threshold and the strictest error-elimination algorithm, handled CDR3 identification, clonotype clustering and error correction. A nonparametric unseen species model with Euler transformation was used to estimate a lower bound on total TCR beta diversity. TCRdb handled the public reads itself, with Q25 trimming in fastp and clone calling in MiXCR, and kept productive beta chains. Every CDR3 protein is listed once, alongside the most common genes and DNA of its rows. The V and J calls and clone size are TCRdb's, not the authors'. The sample table holds around 800,000 distinct CDR3 sequences, of which around two fifths were seen once. The top ten constitute under 20% of the sample.

This TCR was recovered from a man aged 55 to 70 in good health. Sequenced input: blood. The V and J segments used are TRBV6-1 and TRBJ2-7, and TRBD1 aligns with 7 junction nucleotides. The DNA reads TGTGCCAGCAGTACTGACAGGGTCCGGGAGCAGTACTTC. It encodes CASSTDRVREQYF.